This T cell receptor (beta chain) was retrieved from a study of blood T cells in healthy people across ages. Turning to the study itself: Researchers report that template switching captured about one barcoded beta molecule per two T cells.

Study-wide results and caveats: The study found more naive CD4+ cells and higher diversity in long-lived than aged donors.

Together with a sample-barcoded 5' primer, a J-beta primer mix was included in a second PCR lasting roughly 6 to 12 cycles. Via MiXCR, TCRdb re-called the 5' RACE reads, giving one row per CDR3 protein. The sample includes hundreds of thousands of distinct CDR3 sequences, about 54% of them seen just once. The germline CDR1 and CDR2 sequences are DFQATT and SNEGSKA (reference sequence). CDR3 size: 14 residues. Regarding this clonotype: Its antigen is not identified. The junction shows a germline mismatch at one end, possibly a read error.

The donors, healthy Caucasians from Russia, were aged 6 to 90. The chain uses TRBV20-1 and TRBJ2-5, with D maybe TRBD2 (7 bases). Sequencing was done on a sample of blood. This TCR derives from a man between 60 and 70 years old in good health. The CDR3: CSARMGGPNYEQYF. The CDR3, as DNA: TGCAGTGCTAGGATGGGGGGGCCTAACTACGAGCAGTATTTC.